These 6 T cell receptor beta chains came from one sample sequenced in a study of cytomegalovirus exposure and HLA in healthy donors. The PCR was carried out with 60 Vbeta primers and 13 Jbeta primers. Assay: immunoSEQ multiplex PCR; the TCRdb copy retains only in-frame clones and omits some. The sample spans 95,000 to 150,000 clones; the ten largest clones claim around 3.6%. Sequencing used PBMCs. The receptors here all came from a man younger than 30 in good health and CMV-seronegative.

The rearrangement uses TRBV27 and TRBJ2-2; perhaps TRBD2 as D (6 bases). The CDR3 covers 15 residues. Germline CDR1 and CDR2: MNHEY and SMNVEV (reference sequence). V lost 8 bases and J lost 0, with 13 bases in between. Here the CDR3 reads CASGGVPSNTGELFF. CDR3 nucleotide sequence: TGTGCCAGCGGCGGGGTACCTTCGAACACCGGGGAGCTGTTTTTT.

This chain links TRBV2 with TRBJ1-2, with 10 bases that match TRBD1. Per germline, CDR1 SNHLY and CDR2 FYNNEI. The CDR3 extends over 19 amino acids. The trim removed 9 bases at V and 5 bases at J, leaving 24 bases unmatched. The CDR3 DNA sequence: TGTGCCAGGAGGACAGGGGGGGAACCCAAAGCATGGAGCGGGTATGGCTACACCTTC. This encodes CARRTGGEPKAWSGYGYTF.

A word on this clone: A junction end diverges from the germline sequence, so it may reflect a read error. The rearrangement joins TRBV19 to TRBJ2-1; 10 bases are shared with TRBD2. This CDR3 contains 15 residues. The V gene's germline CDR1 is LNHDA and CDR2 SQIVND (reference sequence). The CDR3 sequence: CASSTSGSSYNERFF. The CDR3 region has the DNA TGTGCCAGTAGTACTAGCGGGAGCTCCTACAATGAGCGGTTCTTC.

The DNA of the CDR3 is TGTGCCAGCAGCCGGGTCTCTGGACAGGGGTCCACCGGGGAGCTGTTTTTT. Translation: CASSRVSGQGSTGELFF. This chain joins TRBV14 and TRBJ2-2; TRBD1 matches at 9 bases. V shed 4 bases, J shed 4 bases, and the junction held 10 bases outside the gene matches. Germline V gives CDR1 SGHDN, CDR2 FVKESK. CDR3 length equals 17 residues.

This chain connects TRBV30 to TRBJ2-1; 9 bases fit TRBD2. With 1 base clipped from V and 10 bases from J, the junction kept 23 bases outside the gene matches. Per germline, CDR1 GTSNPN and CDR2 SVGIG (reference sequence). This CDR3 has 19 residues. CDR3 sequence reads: CAWSAQFFVNIAGEEEQFF. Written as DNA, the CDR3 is TGTGCCTGGAGTGCACAGTTTTTCGTTAATATAGCGGGAGAGGAGGAGCAGTTCTTC.

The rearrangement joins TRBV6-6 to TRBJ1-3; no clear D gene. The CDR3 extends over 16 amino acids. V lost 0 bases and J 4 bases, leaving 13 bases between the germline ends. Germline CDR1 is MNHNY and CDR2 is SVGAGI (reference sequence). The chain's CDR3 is CASSYSSVVLGNTIYF. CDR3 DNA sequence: TGTGCCAGCAGTTACTCGAGCGTTGTTTTGGGAAACACCATATATTTT.